The present TCR beta chain was sequenced within a study of spatial heterogeneity in lung cancer. Study details: A consistent excess of beta-chain over alpha-chain sequences was detected.

This clonotype was recorded many times. Antigen: not known. This beta chain represents an off-target read in a library built for alpha chains; its size is of limited meaning. The study, taken as a whole, reports: Sequencing reached an estimated coverage of tumor T cells that was only 6.5% to 8% for alpha chains and 13% for beta chains. Tumor mutation count correlated with how many alpha and beta TCRs expanded intratumorally.

The CDR3 runs 14 residues. V was pared by 4 bases and J by 5 bases, with 14 bases between. Germline assignment: CDR1 MNHEY and CDR2 SMNVEV (reference sequence). One entry per CDR3 protein, called by TCRdb with MiXCR from the 5' RACE reads. Counted here are more than 15,000 distinct CDR3 sequences, roughly 6% occurring once; the ten biggest clones make up 6.8%. Time point defined: sample taken at primary tumor resection. Specimen: lung tumor tissue, collected at surgery. The chain is built from TRBV27 and TRBJ2-5; tentatively, D is TRBD1 (6 bases). This receptor was identified in a male donor with early-stage non-small cell lung cancer. The CDR3 DNA reads TGTGCCAGCAGTTATTTGGGGGCAGAGGAGACCCAGTACTTC. Residues: CASSYLGAEETQYF.